This T cell receptor (beta chain) originates from a study of blood T cell repertoires in COVID-19. Study overall: T cells, B-cell-depleted T cells, or PBMCs supplied cDNA or gDNA.

J was trimmed by 6 bases and V by 5 bases; bases with no gene match: 19. This CDR3 contains 19 residues. CDR1 is SEHNR, CDR2 FQNEAQ, per germline (reference sequence). The repertoire was sequenced with immunoSEQ multiplex PCR; TCRdb's copy has only in-frame clones and lacks some. The table includes approximately 70,000 clones, 75% to 90% detected once. This clone was seen once. The source of this sequence is a woman older than 75 with active or convalescent COVID-19. Material: peripheral blood. This chain joins TRBV7-9 and TRBJ2-3; TRBD2 matches at 11 bases. CDR3 nucleotides: TGTGCCAGCAGCCCCGGGTTAGCGGGGGGGACAACGTGGGTTGATACGCAGTATTTT. Its translation: CASSPGLAGGTTWVDTQYF.